The 2 T cell receptor beta chains below all came from one sample that was sequenced in a study of T cell changes during pregnancy in multiple sclerosis. The method was immunoSEQ multiplex PCR; TCRdb's version includes in-frame clones alone and lacks a portion of them. The sample contains 70,000 to 80,000 clones, around nine tenths of which appear only once. The source was CD4+ T cells from peripheral blood mononuclear cells, collected before pregnancy. Every receptor here comes from a female donor with multiple sclerosis, enrolled in a pregnancy study.

CDR3 sequence: CASRPGQRFYSNQPQHF. DNA of the CDR3: TGTGCCAGCAGGCCGGGACAAAGATTTTATAGCAATCAGCCCCAGCATTTT. J is TRBJ1-5 and V is TRBV28, with D perhaps TRBD1 (6 bases). Trimming cost V 6 bases and J 0 bases, with 18 bases left between them. CDR1 and CDR2 from the germline V gene are MDHEN and SYDVKM. The CDR3 loop spans 17 amino acids.

This clone occurred a few times. The CDR3 DNA reads as TGTGCCAGCAGCCGGAACACTGAAGCTTTCTTT. This translates into CASSRNTEAFF. The chain employs TRBV7-9 and TRBJ1-1, with unresolved D. The V end lost 5 bases, the J end lost 1 base, and 2 bases lay between the germline ends. The CDR3 has 11 amino acids. The V gene's germline CDR1 is SEHNR and CDR2 FQNEAQ (reference sequence). The variable domain in full, with the rest retrieved from reference TRBV7-9 and TRBJ1-1, is DTGVSQNPRHKITKRGQNVTFRCDPISEHNRLYWYRQTLGQGPEFLTYFQNEAQLEKSRLLSDRFSAERPKGSFSTLEIQRTEQGDSAMYLCASSRNTEAFFGQGTRLTVV.